These 20 T cell receptor beta chains were all obtained from the same sample, sequenced in a study of T cells in Graves' hyperthyroidism and ophthalmopathy. From RNA transcripts, TCR beta CDR3 regions were amplified. TCR CDR3 underwent first-round RT-PCR with the HTBI primer set. TCRdb redid the calling of the multiplex PCR reads with MiXCR, one entry per CDR3 protein. The sample has 550,000 to 800,000 distinct CDR3 sequences; roughly a sixth are singletons. Source material: blood. The receptors originated from a man aged 45-65 years with Graves' hyperthyroidism.

Worth noting for this clonotype: Possible read error: a much larger clone is one base away. This chain joins TRBV28 and TRBJ2-1; unclear D gene. Germline V gene sequence: CDR1 MDHEN, CDR2 SYDVKM. This CDR3 is built from 15 residues. V lost 3 bases to trimming and J lost 4 bases, with 13 bases between them. The CDR3 nucleotides are TGTGCCAGCAGTTTGCTCAGTGACCTTTACAATGAGCAGTTCTTC. The encoded protein is CASSLLSDLYNEQFF.

This clonotype was observed at least ten times. The CDR3, as DNA: TGCAGTGCTAGAGGCTTGACTAGCGGGGGCCCACCAGTCACAGATACGCAGTATTTT. Translated, it gives CSARGLTSGGPPVTDTQYF. The chain uses TRBV20-1 and TRBJ2-3, with 12 positions matching TRBD2. Per germline, CDR1 DFQATT and CDR2 SNEGSKA (reference sequence). This CDR3 is built from 19 residues. V was pared by 1 base and J by 2 bases, with 13 bases of the junction left unmatched.

This clonotype appeared many times. The chain combines TRBV5-1 with TRBJ2-7; 12 bases match TRBD1. This CDR3 is 13 amino acids long. CDR1 is SGHRS, CDR2 YFSETQ, per germline. V shed 8 bases, J shed 5 bases, and the junction held 5 bases outside the gene matches. Here the CDR3 DNA reads TGCGCCAGGCCGGGACAGGGGGCCCACGAGCAGTACTTC. Its translation: CARPGQGAHEQYF.

J is TRBJ2-7 and V is TRBV9; 7 positions match TRBD2. V lost 0 bases, J lost 3 bases, and 6 bases stayed unmatched. Germline V gene data show CDR1 as SGDLS and CDR2 as YYNGEE. The CDR3 has 15 residues. Here the CDR3 DNA reads TGTGCCAGCAGCGTAGTGGGGACTATAGACTACGAGCAGTACTTC. Protein product: CASSVVGTIDYEQYF.

This clonotype was seen more than once but under ten times. The rearrangement joins TRBV6-1 to TRBJ2-5, with D possibly TRBD1 on 6 matching bases. CDR3 length: 13 amino acids. In germline, CDR1 is MNHNS, CDR2 SASEGT. Trimming left V 6 bases short and J 8 bases short, with 16 bases between. This chain's CDR3 is CASSLLGRGTQYF. For the CDR3, the DNA is TGTGCCAGCAGCTTACTGGGCAGGGGAACCCAGTACTTC.

This clonotype has only a few counts. The chain couples TRBV11-3 to TRBJ2-7; 7 nucleotides align to TRBD2. Unmatched junction bases numbered 8, after V lost 5 bases and J lost 4 bases. The length of the CDR3 is 14 residues. Germline V gene sequence: CDR1 SGHNT, CDR2 YENEEA. The CDR3 sequence: CASSGGLVGYEQYF. For the CDR3, the DNA is TGTGCCAGCAGCGGTGGACTAGTAGGTTACGAGCAGTACTTC.

This clonotype was counted many times. The V gene is TRBV28, the J gene TRBJ2-7; D gene unclear. With 3 bases removed from V and 5 bases from J, the gap between germline ends came to 11 bases. The V gene's germline CDR1 is MDHEN and CDR2 SYDVKM. The CDR3 has 13 residues. The chain's CDR3 is CASSFLRGNEQYF. The CDR3, as DNA: TGTGCCAGCAGTTTCCTGAGAGGCAACGAGCAGTACTTC.

This clonotype occurred many times. The chain employs TRBV11-2 and TRBJ1-3; D is unclear. Between the trimmed V and J ends, which lost 6 bases and 5 bases, there was a span of 11 bases. The CDR3 extends over 13 amino acids. Germline values: CDR1 SGHAT, CDR2 FQNNGV. CDR3 in amino acids: CASRGIGRNTIYF. DNA for the CDR3: TGTGCCAGCAGGGGGATAGGGAGAAACACCATATATTTT. The whole variable domain, filled in from reference TRBV11-2 and TRBJ1-3, reads EAGVAQSPRYKIIEKRQSVAFWCNPISGHATLYWYQQILGQGPKLLIQFQNNGVVDDSQLPKDRFSAERLKGVDSTLKIQPAKLEDSAVYLCASRGIGRNTIYFGEGSWLTVV.

This clonotype showed up many times. V and J are TRBV28 and TRBJ2-7; D is perhaps TRBD2 (5 bases). CDR3 length equals 15 residues. V lost 6 bases and J 4 bases, leaving 19 bases between the germline ends. Germline values: CDR1 MDHEN, CDR2 SYDVKM. This chain's CDR3 is CASSLPALPGYEQYF. DNA of the CDR3: TGTGCCAGCAGCCTCCCGGCGCTTCCGGGATACGAGCAGTACTTC.

V usage is TRBV27 and J usage is TRBJ2-1; D remains unclear. V was trimmed by 0 bases and J by 8 bases, leaving 14 bases between them. CDR3 length: 15 amino acids. Germline CDR1 reads MNHEY; CDR2 reads SMNVEV (reference sequence). CDR3: CASSLSIGYLYEQFF. In nucleotides, the CDR3 is TGTGCCAGCAGTTTATCGATAGGCTATTTGTATGAGCAGTTCTTC.

Points on this clonotype: This may arise from a read error, as a much more abundant clone is one base away. J is TRBJ2-5 and V is TRBV7-2; a weak D match, TRBD1 (7 bases). V shed 2 bases and J shed 5 bases, with 12 bases lying between them. This CDR3 region has 14 residues. Germline lookup yields CDR1 SGHTA and CDR2 FQGNSA. The CDR3 coding sequence is TGTGCCAGCAGCTTAACGGCAGGGGGGGAGACCCAGTACTTC. Protein product: CASSLTAGGETQYF.

V usage is TRBV6-1 and J usage is TRBJ2-1; D unresolved. V lost 7 bases and J 1 base, leaving 11 bases between the germline ends. The CDR3 contains 14 residues. Germline-derived CDR1 and CDR2 are MNHNS and SASEGT. CDR3 bases: TGTGCCAGCATCCTTAAGGGATCCTACAATGAGCAGTTCTTC. This encodes CASILKGSYNEQFF.

The rearrangement links TRBV19 to TRBJ2-1; 14 bases map to TRBD2. The CDR3 runs to 18 residues. The ends lost 1 base at V and 0 bases at J; junction bases unmatched: 2. CDR1 is LNHDA and CDR2 is SQIVND in the germline V gene (reference sequence). The CDR3 protein is CASSIVGTSGSSYNEQFF. CDR3 coding DNA: TGTGCCAGTAGTATAGTAGGGACTAGCGGGAGCTCCTACAATGAGCAGTTCTTC.

This clonotype appeared many times. The DNA for the CDR3 is TGTGCCAGCACTGGCGGGGGTTACCTCAAGGAGACCCAGTACTTC. It translates to CASTGGGYLKETQYF. The genes are TRBV5-6 and TRBJ2-5; 7 bases map to TRBD2. The CDR3 has 15 amino acids. V gave up 6 bases and J gave up 5 bases; unmatched junction bases: 13. In germline, CDR1 is SGHDT, CDR2 YYEEEE.

At least ten counts were recorded for this clonotype. The chain employs TRBV12-3 or TRBV12-4 and TRBJ1-1; 9 positions match TRBD1. The CDR3 totals 13 residues. Trimming took 5 bases from V and 4 from J; bases not matched to a gene: 2. The CDR3 loop is CASSDRGSTEAFF. CDR3 in DNA: TGTGCCAGCAGTGACAGGGGGTCCACTGAAGCTTTCTTT.

This clonotype occurred many times. This chain connects TRBV6-1 to TRBJ1-6, with D tentatively TRBD1 (5 bases). Trimming stripped 3 bases from V and 4 bases from J, with 10 bases between. CDR1 and CDR2 (germline): MNHNS, SASEGT. CDR3 length equals 15 residues. CDR3 protein: CASSERGGYNSPLHF. The CDR3 nucleotides are TGTGCCAGCAGTGAGAGGGGAGGGTATAATTCACCCCTCCACTTT.

The sample holds a few counts of this clonotype. The rearrangement joins TRBV7-9 to TRBJ2-7; 7 bases match TRBD2. J lost 3 bases, V lost 6 bases, and 8 bases had no gene match. The CDR3 consists of 14 residues. CDR1 SEHNR and CDR2 FQNEAQ come from the germline V gene (reference sequence). This CDR3 is CASRPSSGHYEQYF. CDR3 nucleotides: TGTGCCAGCAGACCTTCTAGCGGCCACTACGAGCAGTACTTC.

This clonotype was detected ten times or more. This chain uses TRBV28 with TRBJ2-1, with D possibly TRBD2 on 5 matching bases. Germline CDR1 and CDR2: MDHEN and SYDVKM. V lost 3 bases and J 3 bases, leaving 12 bases between the germline ends. The CDR3 extends over 15 amino acids. CDR3 DNA sequence: TGTGCCAGCAGTTTGAATCCAGGAGGCTACAATGAGCAGTTCTTC. This gives the protein CASSLNPGGYNEQFF.

The rearrangement uses TRBV27 and TRBJ1-1; 9 nucleotides align to TRBD1. Germline assignment: CDR1 MNHEY and CDR2 SMNVEV (reference sequence). This CDR3 contains 17 residues. J gave up 3 bases and V 0 bases, and 8 bases lay outside the gene matches. The CDR3 sequence is CASSLSVGDRVDTEAFF. CDR3 nucleotide sequence: TGTGCCAGCAGTTTATCCGTTGGGGACAGGGTTGACACTGAAGCTTTCTTT.

This clonotype was seen at least ten times. V gene TRBV6-1 combines with J gene TRBJ2-7, with TRBD1 identical over 8 bases. Germline V gene sequence: CDR1 MNHNS, CDR2 SASEGT. CDR3 length equals 12 residues. J gave up 4 bases and V 11 bases, and 7 bases lay outside the gene matches. CDR3 coding DNA: TGTGCCCGCCGGACAGGGAAGTACGAGCAGTACTTC. Translated, it gives CARRTGKYEQYF.